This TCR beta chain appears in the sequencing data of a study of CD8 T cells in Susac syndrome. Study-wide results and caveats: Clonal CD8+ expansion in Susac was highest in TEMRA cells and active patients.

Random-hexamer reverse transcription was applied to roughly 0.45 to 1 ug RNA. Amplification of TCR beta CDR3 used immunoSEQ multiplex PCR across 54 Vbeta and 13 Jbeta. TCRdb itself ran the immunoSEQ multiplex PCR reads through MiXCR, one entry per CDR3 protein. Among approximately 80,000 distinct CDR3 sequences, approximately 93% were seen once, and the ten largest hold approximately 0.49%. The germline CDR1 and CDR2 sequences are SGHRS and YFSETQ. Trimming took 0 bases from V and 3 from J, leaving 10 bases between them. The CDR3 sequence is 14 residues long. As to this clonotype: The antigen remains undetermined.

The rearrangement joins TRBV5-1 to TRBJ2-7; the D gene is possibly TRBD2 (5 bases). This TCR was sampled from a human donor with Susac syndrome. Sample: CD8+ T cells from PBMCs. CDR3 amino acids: CASSLVPGNYEQYF. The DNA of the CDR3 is TGCGCCAGCAGCTTGGTCCCGGGGAACTACGAGCAGTACTTC.